The clone carrying this TCR beta chain was counted only a few times. Its antigen is not known. The data stem from a study of beta chain features in type 1 diabetes. Study details: No age, gender or cell yield differences were seen between patients and healthy donors.

Study results and limitations: All four CD4+ subsets from Type 1 diabetes patients carried moderately but significantly shorter TCRB CDR3s. Fewer insertions but more deletions were seen at VDJ junctions in type 1 diabetes patients.

Isolation of CD4+ naive, central memory, regulatory and stem cell-like memory cells was achieved by sorting via CD45RO/CCR7/CD25/CD127/CD95/CD27. This CDR3 has 15 residues. Germline V gene sequence: CDR1 SGHAT, CDR2 FQNNGV. J was trimmed by 9 bases and V by 3 bases; bases with no gene match: 9. Sequencing targeted expressed TCRB transcripts, as all isolated RNA had been reverse transcribed. The table came from immunoSEQ multiplex PCR; TCRdb's copy has only in-frame clones and leaves some out. This sample carries fewer than 110,000 clones, approximately 30% of them seen once, and the ten largest clones take 0.5% to 0.55%.

The receptor was isolated from a woman aged 18-30 years with type 1 diabetes. The V and J genes are TRBV11-2 and TRBJ2-1; TRBD2 agrees at 9 bases. Sequenced: central memory CD4+ T cells from blood. DNA for the CDR3: TGTGCCAGCAGCTTCCTAGCGGGAACGAGGGGTGAGCAGTTCTTC. Translated: CASSFLAGTRGEQFF.